This T cell receptor beta chain was captured in a study of blood T cell repertoires in COVID-19. Turning to the study itself: Spain, Italy and the United States supplied samples that represented acute and convalescent COVID-19. Sample material is recorded as cDNA or gDNA derived from T cells, B-cell-depleted T cells, or PBMCs.

This clone is a singleton in its sample. In the original analysis: Amplification from reference gene primers served as the basis for estimated nucleated cell counts. The protocol was immunoSEQ multiplex PCR, while the TCRdb copy is restricted to in-frame clones and leaves out a portion. The V and J calls and clone size are taken from that table; D and trimming were inferred from the DNA. Seen here are 210,000 or so clones, 80% to 90% observed once, and the top ten hold roughly 4.5%. Trimming took off 4 bases at V and 3 bases at J, with 16 bases between the two ends. This CDR3 region has 16 residues. CDR1 and CDR2 (germline): MNHNS, SASEGT.

This sequence originates from a man aged 50-60 years with acute or convalescent COVID-19. Material for sequencing was peripheral blood. The rearrangement joins TRBV6-1 to TRBJ1-5; maybe TRBD1 (5 bases). The CDR3 DNA reads TGTGCCAGCAGTGCCCTCGGGGCGGGGACCAATCAGCCCCAGCATTTT. Encoded protein: CASSALGAGTNQPQHF.